This is a list of T cell receptor beta chains from one sample in a study of T cell responses to AZD1222 COVID-19 vaccine. The data were produced by immunoSEQ multiplex PCR, yet TCRdb's version contains in-frame clones alone and is incomplete. The sample holds roughly 140,000 clones, about nine tenths seen once. Sequences were derived from peripheral blood, sampled after recovery from COVID-19. Receptors were obtained from an adult who had recovered from COVID-19. Each CDR3 is given with its conserved first and last residue. Each record gives: clone size, D gene, V gene, J gene, CDR3 protein, CDR3 DNA. D genes are given only for firm matches. Size is stated for part of the rows, as once, few or many counts, or as a class when the clone is expanded.

.	.	TRBV6-5	TRBJ2-5	CASSYFRDTQETQYF	TGTGCCAGCAGTTACTTCCGGGACACCCAAGAGACCCAGTACTTC
.	.	TRBV7-2	TRBJ1-4	CASSFTGRKLFF	TGTGCCAGCAGCTTTACGGGGAGAAAACTGTTTTTT
.	.	TRBV6-4	TRBJ1-1	CASSEIPNTEAFF	TGTGCCAGCAGCGAAATCCCGAACACTGAAGCTTTCTTT
.	.	TRBV5-4	TRBJ1-1	CASSTSLNTEAFF	TGTGCCAGCAGCACCTCTTTGAACACTGAAGCTTTCTTT
.	.	TRBV6-2/TRBV6-3	TRBJ1-2	CASSLTANYGYTF	TGTGCCAGCAGTCTTACAGCTAACTATGGCTACACCTTC
.	TRBD2	TRBV27	TRBJ2-7	CASSLSGTSGTYEQYF	TGTGCCAGCAGTTTATCAGGGACTAGCGGGACCTACGAGCAGTACTTC
.	.	TRBV7-2	TRBJ2-7	CASSPESYEQYF	TGTGCCAGCAGCCCGGAATCCTACGAGCAGTACTTC
.	TRBD1	TRBV9	TRBJ1-3	CASSFWDRGSGNTIYF	TGTGCCAGCAGCTTCTGGGACAGGGGATCAGGAAACACCATATATTTT
.	TRBD1	TRBV28	TRBJ2-3	CASSGTGEDTQYF	TGTGCCAGCAGCGGTACAGGGGAAGATACGCAGTATTTT
.	TRBD2	TRBV9	TRBJ2-3	CASSPTSASTDTQYF	TGTGCCAGCAGCCCGACTAGCGCTAGCACAGATACGCAGTATTTT
.	.	TRBV3-1/TRBV3-2	TRBJ2-1	CASSRMGANLYNEQFF	TGTGCCAGCAGCCGCATGGGGGCCAACCTCTACAATGAGCAGTTCTTC
.	.	TRBV11-3	TRBJ2-7	CASSLGTREQYF	TGTGCCAGCAGCTTAGGAACGCGGGAGCAGTACTTC
.	.	TRBV9	TRBJ2-5	CASSSGPGQETQYF	TGTGCCAGCAGCTCCGGACCCGGACAGGAGACCCAGTACTTC
.	.	TRBV19	TRBJ2-7	CASSIEAWGYEQYF	TGTGCCAGTAGTATAGAGGCCTGGGGCTACGAGCAGTACTTC
once	.	TRBV4-2	TRBJ1-6	CASSQDQGGNSPLHF	TGTGCCAGCAGCCAAGACCAGGGCGGTAATTCACCCCTCCACTTT
.	.	TRBV19	TRBJ1-1	CASSSLKGVRGTEAFF	TGTGCCAGTAGCAGCTTGAAGGGGGTACGTGGCACTGAAGCTTTCTTT
.	.	TRBV28	TRBJ1-5	CASRLRGNQPQHF	TGTGCCAGCAGACTAAGGGGAAATCAGCCCCAGCATTTT
.	.	TRBV19	TRBJ2-4	CASSLSVASATKNIQYF	TGTGCCAGTAGTTTATCAGTAGCGTCAGCGACCAAAAACATTCAGTACTTC
.	.	TRBV6-5	TRBJ1-1	CASSLTNTEAFF	TGTGCCAGCAGTTTAACGAACACTGAAGCTTTCTTT
.	.	TRBV18	TRBJ1-4	CASSQSPRGDNEKLFF	TGTGCCAGCTCACAATCCCCGAGGGGGGATAATGAAAAACTGTTTTTT
.	.	TRBV7-3	TRBJ1-1	CASSLEPNTEAFF	TGTGCCAGCAGCTTAGAACCGAACACTGAAGCTTTCTTT
.	.	TRBV18	TRBJ1-1	CASSPRQAEAFF	TGTGCCAGCTCACCACGTCAGGCTGAAGCTTTCTTT
.	.	TRBV28	TRBJ1-4	CASSLQDLPLFF	TGTGCCAGCAGTTTACAGGACCTTCCCCTGTTTTTT
.	.	TRBV5-1	TRBJ1-5	CASSLVAGDQPQHF	TGCGCCAGCAGCTTGGTGGCAGGGGATCAGCCCCAGCATTTT
.	TRBD2	TRBV11-1	TRBJ2-1	CASSPLGLAGLNEQFF	TGTGCCAGCAGCCCACTGGGACTAGCGGGCCTTAATGAGCAGTTCTTC
.	TRBD2	TRBV3-1/TRBV3-2	TRBJ2-7	CASSLAGLAGRFNEQYF	TGTGCCAGCAGCCTCGCGGGACTAGCGGGAAGGTTTAACGAGCAGTACTTC